Listed below are T cell receptor beta chains from one sample, sequenced in a study of T cells in Graves' hyperthyroidism and ophthalmopathy. TCRdb called the multiplex PCR reads again in MiXCR, with one record for every CDR3 protein. Of approximately 610,000 distinct CDR3 sequences listed, about 15% are singletons. Source material: blood. The receptors were sampled from a woman between 35 and 50 years old with Graves' ophthalmopathy. Each CDR3 is given with its conserved first and last residue. A D gene is named only where the DNA matches it firmly. Size tells how often a clone was seen (once, few, many) or the class of an expanded clone, and some rows leave it out.

j_call,d_call,clone_size,v_call,cdr3_aa,cdr3_nt
TRBJ1-5,-,-,TRBV6-1,CASSEVGQFNQPQHF,TGTGCCAGCAGTGAAGTCGGGCAGTTTAATCAGCCCCAGCATTTT
TRBJ2-7,-,many,TRBV12-3/TRBV12-4,CASSITVYEQYF,TGTGCCAGCAGCATAACGGTCTACGAGCAGTACTTC
TRBJ2-5,-,-,TRBV11-3,CASKERGIETQYF,TGTGCCAGCAAGGAGAGGGGAATAGAGACCCAGTACTTC
TRBJ1-3,-,many,TRBV28,CASSPRPTIIYF,TGTGCCAGCAGCCCCCGTCCGACTATCATATATTTT
TRBJ1-1,TRBD1,many,TRBV27,CASAGGTGGAFF,TGTGCCAGCGCGGGGGGGACAGGAGGGGCTTTCTTT
TRBJ1-2,TRBD1,-,TRBV12-3/TRBV12-4,CASSRPGTGSRERGYTF,TGTGCCAGCAGTCGTCCCGGGACAGGGAGCAGGGAGAGGGGCTACACCTTC
TRBJ2-2,TRBD2,-,TRBV15,CATSRDPALAGDTGELFF,TGTGCCACCAGCAGAGATCCGGCCCTAGCGGGAGACACCGGGGAGCTGTTTTTT
TRBJ2-7,TRBD2,many,TRBV28,CASNRAGVAYEQYF,TGTGCCAGCAATAGGGCGGGGGTGGCCTACGAGCAGTACTTC
TRBJ1-1,-,-,TRBV19,CASSITRTTEAFF,TGTGCCAGTAGTATAACGAGGACAACCGAAGCTTTCTTT
TRBJ2-7,TRBD1,many,TRBV10-1,CASSELTPGQGALF,TGCGCCAGCAGTGAGCTCACCCCGGGACAGGGAGCTTTATTC
TRBJ1-1,-,few,TRBV19,CASSIPGVSTEAFF,TGTGCCAGTAGTATACCCGGGGTTAGCACTGAAGCTTTCTTT
TRBJ2-7,TRBD2,many,TRBV4-2,CASSQDVGLAGIYEQYF,TGTGCCAGCAGCCAAGACGTTGGACTAGCGGGTATCTACGAGCAGTACTTC
TRBJ2-7,-,many,TRBV13,CASSLGELSHEQYF,TGTGCCAGCAGCTTAGGCGAATTATCCCACGAGCAGTACTTC
TRBJ2-5,TRBD1,many,TRBV11-2,CASSPRTGIFQETQYF,TGTGCCAGCAGCCCCAGGACAGGGATTTTCCAAGAGACCCAGTACTTC
TRBJ2-7,-,many,TRBV19,CASSIRGPAQGTYEQYF,TGTGCCAGTAGTATTCGTGGACCTGCACAGGGAACCTACGAGCAGTACTTC
TRBJ2-5,-,many,TRBV4-2,CASSPEWRLDTFQETQYF,TGTGCCAGCAGCCCGGAGTGGCGCTTAGACACATTCCAAGAGACCCAGTACTTC